This T cell receptor beta chain comes out of a study of T cell repertoires in cytomegalovirus infection. Unmatched junction bases numbered 6, after V lost 2 bases and J lost 0 bases. The CDR3 loop spans 16 amino acids. General study points: Pooled public TCR beta family frequency picked out CMV carriers with the relevant HLA.

On this clonotype: Its specificity is unknown.

TCRdb analysed the reads with MiXCR anew, one entry per CDR3 protein. The sample includes around 530,000 distinct CDR3 sequences, around 27% of them seen just once. This sequence was found in a human donor in good health (CMV status not recorded). Some clones in this sample may be carry-over from other donors' samples. The sample comprised PBMCs. The V and J genes are TRBV12-3 or TRBV12-4 and TRBJ1-1, with TRBD1 matching 7 bases. CDR3 residues: CASSLWTGPMNTEAFF. For the CDR3, the DNA is TGTGCCAGCAGTTTATGGACAGGCCCCATGAACACTGAAGCTTTCTTT.